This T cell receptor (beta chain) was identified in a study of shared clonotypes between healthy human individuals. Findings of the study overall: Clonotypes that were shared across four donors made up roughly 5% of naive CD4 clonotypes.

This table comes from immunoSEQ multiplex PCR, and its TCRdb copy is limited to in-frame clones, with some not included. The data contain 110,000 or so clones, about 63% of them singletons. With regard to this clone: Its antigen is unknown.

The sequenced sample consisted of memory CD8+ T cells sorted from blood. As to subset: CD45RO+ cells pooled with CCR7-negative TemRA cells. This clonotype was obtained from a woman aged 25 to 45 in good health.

Written as DNA, the CDR3 is TGTGCCAGCAGTTTATATTTGGCCGGGGAGCTGTTTTTT. Translated, it gives CASSLYLAGELFF. The chain uses TRBV28 and TRBJ2-2; D is unclear. Trimming took 1 base from V and 6 from J, leaving 6 bases between them. Germline V CDR1 and CDR2: MDHEN, SYDVKM. The CDR3 has 13 residues.